A single sample gave rise to the 17 T cell receptor beta chains below, sequenced in a study of blood T cell repertoires in COVID-19. Profiling relied on immunoSEQ multiplex PCR, and the TCRdb table lists in-frame clones only, not all of them. The sample lists approximately 80,000 clones, roughly four fifths occurring once. The specimen was peripheral blood. These receptors all stem from a human donor in a cohort sampled during active COVID-19.

The J gene is TRBJ2-1, the V gene TRBV6-5; 7 bases fit TRBD1. Germline CDR1 and CDR2: MNHEY and SVGAGI. The CDR3 spans 15 residues. J lost 7 bases, V lost 3 bases, and 9 bases had no gene match. The CDR3 nucleotides are TGTGCCAGCAGTTATTTCGGACAGGAGGCGAATGAGCAGTTCTTC. Translation: CASSYFGQEANEQFF.

A single count supports this clone. The chain carries TRBV11-2 and TRBJ1-5; D is perhaps TRBD1 (5 bases). The CDR3 covers 14 residues. Germline V gene sequence: CDR1 SGHAT, CDR2 FQNNGV. With 5 bases removed from V and 0 bases from J, the gap between germline ends came to 8 bases. CDR3 residues: CASSPDSSNQPQHF. Written as DNA, the CDR3 is TGTGCCAGCAGCCCCGACAGTAGCAATCAGCCCCAGCATTTT.

The V gene is TRBV18, the J gene TRBJ2-3; TRBD2 might be the D (5 bases). The germline gives CDR1 KGHSH, CDR2 LQKENI. V was cut by 4 bases and J by 8 bases, with 25 bases left in between. This CDR3 is built from 17 residues. CDR3 residues: CASSQGYSLRESATQYF. The CDR3 DNA reads TGTGCCAGCTCACAAGGATACTCTCTCCGGGAATCGGCTACGCAGTATTTT.

This clone counts as medium-sized. V and J are TRBV18 and TRBJ1-1, with 7 positions matching TRBD1. This CDR3 has 15 amino acids. The V gene end was trimmed by 5 bases and the J gene end by 4 bases; junction bases not matched to a gene: 10. CDR1 KGHSH and CDR2 LQKENI come from the germline V gene. The CDR3 DNA is TGTGCCAGCTCATCTCTAACAGGGGCGGGCACTGAAGCTTTCTTT. Its translation: CASSSLTGAGTEAFF. Together with reference TRBV18 and TRBJ1-1, the CDR3 gives the full variable domain: NAGVMQNPRHLVRRRGQEARLRCSPMKGHSHVYWYRQLPEEGLKFMVYLQKENIIDESGMPKERFSAEFPKEGPSILRIQQVVRGDSAAYFCASSSLTGAGTEAFFGQGTRLTVV.

The chain is built from TRBV5-1 and TRBJ1-2, with TRBD1 matching 7 bases. J was trimmed by 8 bases and V by 3 bases; bases with no gene match: 4. The CDR3 consists of 12 residues. In germline, CDR1 is SGHRS, CDR2 YFSETQ. CDR3 amino acids: CASSSQGVGYTF. The CDR3 nucleotides are TGCGCCAGCAGCTCCCAGGGGGTCGGCTACACCTTC.

This clone was seen a single time. CDR3 protein: CASTPRASGGAYNEQFF. In DNA, the CDR3 is TGTGCCAGTACGCCCCGGGCTAGCGGGGGGGCTTACAATGAGCAGTTCTTC. The V gene is TRBV19, the J gene TRBJ2-1; the match to TRBD2 covers 12 bases. V lost 7 bases and J lost 4; bases outside the gene matches: 11. This CDR3 region has 17 residues. From germline, CDR1 is LNHDA and CDR2 SQIVND (reference sequence).

The chain carries TRBV4-1 and TRBJ2-2; perhaps TRBD1 as D (7 bases). This CDR3 comprises 17 residues. CDR1 is MGHRA, CDR2 YSYEKL, per germline. The V gene lost 7 bases and the J gene lost 5 bases, with 23 bases spanning the gap. The CDR3 here is CASTEMGRGVRTGELFF. In DNA, the CDR3 is TGCGCCAGCACAGAAATGGGCAGGGGGGTCCGGACCGGGGAGCTGTTTTTT.

In this sample, this clone turned up a few times. This chain connects TRBV7-9 to TRBJ2-5; 9 positions match TRBD2. CDR1 is SEHNR, CDR2 FQNEAQ, per germline (reference sequence). CDR3 length equals 15 residues. Losses at the gene ends were 1 base for V and 4 bases for J; bases not matched to a gene: 4. In nucleotides, the CDR3 is TGTGCCAGCAGCTTAGTAAGCGGGGGGCTAGAGACCCAGTACTTC. It yields the protein CASSLVSGGLETQYF.

V usage is TRBV24-1 and J usage is TRBJ2-1; 7 nucleotides line up with TRBD2. The ends lost 2 bases at V and 9 bases at J; junction bases unmatched: 9. Germline loops: CDR1 KGHDR, CDR2 SFDVKD. The CDR3 has 15 amino acids. In DNA, the CDR3 is TGTGCCACCAGTGATTCGAGCCTAGGGAGGGGTGAGCAGTTCTTC. As protein: CATSDSSLGRGEQFF.

This chain links TRBV2 with TRBJ1-1; D remains ambiguous. The ends were cut back, 2 bases at V and 9 bases at J, with 13 bases in the middle. The CDR3 has 13 amino acids. From germline, CDR1 is SNHLY and CDR2 FYNNEI. CDR3 loop: CASSEPGSLKAFF. DNA of the CDR3: TGTGCCAGCAGTGAACCGGGGAGTTTAAAAGCTTTCTTT.

The V call is TRBV28, the J call TRBJ1-3; 7 positions match TRBD1. This CDR3 spans 15 amino acids. CDR1 and CDR2 (germline): MDHEN, SYDVKM. V was pared by 8 bases and J by 0 bases, with 7 bases of the junction left unmatched. The CDR3, as DNA: TGTGCCAGCGCAGGGGGAGGATTCTCTGGAAACACCATATATTTT. It translates to CASAGGGFSGNTIYF. Together with reference TRBV28 and TRBJ1-3, the CDR3 gives the full variable domain: DVKVTQSSRYLVKRTGEKVFLECVQDMDHENMFWYRQDPGLGLRLIYFSYDVKMKEKGDIPEGYSVSREKKERFSLILESASTNQTSMYLCASAGGGFSGNTIYFGEGSWLTVV.

The CDR3, as DNA: TGTGCCAGCAGCCAAGGCAGGGGCTGGTATGGCTACACCTTC. Its translation is CASSQGRGWYGYTF. The chain recombines TRBV3-1 (or the pseudogene TRBV3-2) with TRBJ1-2, with D possibly being TRBD1 (6 bases). This CDR3 has 14 amino acids. CDR1 is LGHDT and CDR2 is YNNKEL in the germline V gene (reference sequence). Trimming cost V 1 base and J 5 bases, with 11 bases left between them.

As for this clone: Other nucleotide sequences in the sample specify the same CDR3. This rearrangement joins TRBV11-2 to TRBJ2-7; D unresolved. CDR3 length equals 14 residues. V was shortened by 0 bases and J by 3 bases, with 9 bases between the two germline ends. CDR1 and CDR2 (germline): SGHAT, FQNNGV. The CDR3 loop reads CASSLDRLSYEQYF. CDR3 coding DNA: TGTGCCAGCAGCTTAGATCGACTGAGCTACGAGCAGTACTTC.

This chain uses TRBV30 with TRBJ1-1; TRBD1 aligns across 8 bases. The J segment lost 7 bases and the V segment lost 5 bases, leaving 9 bases of the junction unmatched. Germline CDR1 reads GTSNPN; CDR2 reads SVGIG (reference sequence). There are 13 residues in the CDR3. CDR3 nucleotides: TGTGCCTGGGGTACAGGGGGGTGGGGTGAAGCTTTCTTT. Translation gives CAWGTGGWGEAFF.

The rearrangement joins TRBV7-3 to TRBJ2-3; no definite D call. The V end was cut by 2 bases, the J end by 2 bases, with 5 bases between. The CDR3 consists of 13 residues. The germline CDR1 and CDR2 sequences are SGHTA and FQGTGA. CDR3 in amino acids: CASSLGFTDTQYF. CDR3 in DNA: TGTGCCAGCAGCTTAGGCTTCACAGATACGCAGTATTTT.

This chain links TRBV19 with TRBJ2-7, with TRBD1 matching 9 bases. The trim removed 8 bases at V and 0 bases at J, leaving 14 bases unmatched. CDR1 LNHDA and CDR2 SQIVND come from the germline V gene (reference sequence). CDR3 length: 17 amino acids. In DNA form, the CDR3 reads TGTGCCAGTTCCCGGACAGGGGTTGCGTGGAGCTCCTACGAGCAGTACTTC. Its protein is CASSRTGVAWSSYEQYF. Variable domain in full (rest from reference TRBV19 and TRBJ2-7): DGGITQSPKYLFRKEGQNVTLSCEQNLNHDAMYWYRQDPGQGLRLIYYSQIVNDFQKGDIAEGYSVSREKKESFPLTVTSAQKNPTAFYLCASSRTGVAWSSYEQYFGPGTRLTVT.

The chain employs TRBV20-1 and TRBJ2-7; a weak D match, TRBD2 (5 bases). CDR3 length: 11 amino acids. V shed 7 bases and J shed 3 bases, with 10 bases lying between them. Per germline, CDR1 DFQATT and CDR2 SNEGSKA (reference sequence). The CDR3 nucleotides read TGCAGTGGGGCCAGCGGCTACGAGCAGTACTTC. Its protein is CSGASGYEQYF.